A selection of T cell receptor beta chains follows, all from one sample in a study of quantifying T cell responses using KT2 cells. MiXCR, applied by TCRdb to the UMI-ligation and nested PCR reads, yields one record per CDR3 protein. The repertoire has 60,000 or so distinct CDR3 sequences, 12% of them found once; the top ten carry about 9.4%. The sequenced sample was PBMCs spiked with cells of the T cell clone KT2. The receptors originated from a human donor. Each CDR3 is given with its conserved first and last residue. A D gene is named only where the DNA matches it firmly. Clone size is stated in some rows and not others, as once, few, many or a class when expanded.

V gene	CDR3 length	J gene	clone size	D gene	CDR3 DNA	CDR3 protein
TRBV5-1	14	TRBJ2-5	-	-	TGCGCCAGCAGCTTCGGTAGTAACCAAGAGACCCAGTACTTC	CASSFGSNQETQYF
TRBV3-1	16	TRBJ2-2	-	-	TGTGCCAGCAGCCAATCGGGCGCTAGATACACCGGGGAGCTGTTTTTT	CASSQSGARYTGELFF
TRBV29-1	12	TRBJ2-1	many	-	TGCAGCTACCTCGGACAGCTAAATGAGCAGTTCTTC	CSYLGQLNEQFF
TRBV6-5	14	TRBJ1-2	few	-	TGTGCCAGCAGTGCAACCCGGGATCACTATGGCTACACCTTC	CASSATRDHYGYTF
TRBV6-1	16	TRBJ1-5	few	-	TGTGCCAGCACTCCCAACAGGGAGGGTAGCAATCAGCCCCAGCATTTT	CASTPNREGSNQPQHF
TRBV19	12	TRBJ1-1	-	-	TGTGCCAGTAGTATCCAAGGGGCGGCAGCTTTCTTT	CASSIQGAAAFF
TRBV7-8	12	TRBJ1-6	many	-	TGTGCCAGCAGCAGCCTGGGGTCACCCCTCCACTTT	CASSSLGSPLHF
TRBV19	15	TRBJ2-7	many	-	TGTGCCAGTAGTGCCCGGGACACCCGGGGCTACGAGCAGTACTTC	CASSARDTRGYEQYF
TRBV5-1	15	TRBJ2-1	few	TRBD2	TGCGCCAGCAGCTTGCCAGCGGGGGGTTACAATGAGCAGTTCTTC	CASSLPAGGYNEQFF
TRBV21-1	15	TRBJ1-1	few	-	TGTGCCAGCAGCCTAAAATGGCAGTCGAACACTGAAGCTTTCTTT	CASSLKWQSNTEAFF
TRBV7-2	14	TRBJ2-7	few	-	TGTGCCAGCAGCTTATATCGGTTCTCCTACGAGCAGTACTTC	CASSLYRFSYEQYF
TRBV4-2	20	TRBJ2-3	-	TRBD2	TGTGCCAGCAGCCGGAAACTAGGACTAGGTAGCCTTACTAGCACAGATACGCAGTATTTT	CASSRKLGLGSLTSTDTQYF
TRBV12-3/TRBV12-4	15	TRBJ1-1	many	-	TGTGCCAGCAGTTTTGGACGCGCAATGAACACTGAAGCTTTCTTT	CASSFGRAMNTEAFF
TRBV20-1	16	TRBJ2-7	many	TRBD2	TGCAGTGCTAGAGAAAATGGAGCGGGGGCGGCCTACGAGCAGTACTTC	CSARENGAGAAYEQYF
TRBV6-1	14	TRBJ2-7	-	TRBD1	TGTGCCAGCGACAAGGACAGGACCGATTACGAGCAGTACTTC	CASDKDRTDYEQYF
TRBV6-5	15	TRBJ2-3	many	TRBD2	TGTGCCAGCAGTCAGACTAGCGGGGTAACAGATACGCAGTATTTT	CASSQTSGVTDTQYF
TRBV20-1	11	TRBJ1-2	few	-	TGCAGTGTGCCCGCATTCCTTGGCTACACCTTC	CSVPAFLGYTF
TRBV12-3/TRBV12-4	10	TRBJ2-1	few	-	TGTGCCAGCAGGTCGGATGAGCAGTTCTTC	CASRSDEQFF
TRBV5-6	15	TRBJ2-4	-	-	TGTGCCAGCAGCTCGGTAGAGAAAGCCAAAAACATTCAGTACTTC	CASSSVEKAKNIQYF
TRBV20-1	14	TRBJ2-7	many	TRBD2	TGCAGTGCGACTAGCGGGAGGGCCTCCCACGAGCAGTACTTC	CSATSGRASHEQYF
TRBV30	15	TRBJ1-1	many	-	TGTGCCTGGAGCGATAATACAGGGATGAACACTGAAGCTTTCTTT	CAWSDNTGMNTEAFF
TRBV12-5	21	TRBJ2-7	few	TRBD2	TGTGCTAGTGGTTTTATGCTAGGAGGACTAGCGGGAGCCCCAGGTACCTACGAGCAGTACTTC	CASGFMLGGLAGAPGTYEQYF
TRBV28	16	TRBJ2-3	few	-	TGTGCCAGCAGTTCAGTAGGGGGATTGGTCACAGATACGCAGTATTTT	CASSSVGGLVTDTQYF
TRBV20-1	12	TRBJ1-2	-	-	TGCAGTGCTAGACCAGGGAACTATGGCTACACCTTC	CSARPGNYGYTF